The 12 T cell receptor beta chains listed next were all sequenced from one sample in a study of T cells in Graves' hyperthyroidism and ophthalmopathy. TCR beta CDR3 regions were amplified from RNA. HTBI primers were employed in a first-round RT-PCR of the TCR CDR3. TCRdb reanalysed the multiplex PCR reads using MiXCR and keeps one entry per CDR3 protein. The table records about 400,000 distinct CDR3 sequences, around 16% of them present only once. Material: blood. These receptors all stem from a woman under 30 with Graves' hyperthyroidism that later progressed to Graves' ophthalmopathy.

The table lists this clonotype with many counts. The chain has TRBV29-1 and TRBJ2-1; 12 bases agree with TRBD2. The germline CDR1 and CDR2 sequences are SQVTM and ANQGSEA. The CDR3 consists of 16 residues. Trimming took 4 bases from V and 6 from J; bases not matched to a gene: 10. As DNA, the CDR3 is TGCAGCGTTGCGACGTCGGCTAGCGGGAGGGCCAATGAGCAGTTCTTC. This gives the protein CSVATSASGRANEQFF.

This rearrangement joins TRBV3-1 to TRBJ1-5; D is ambiguous. This CDR3 has 15 amino acids. The ends were cut back, 5 bases at V and 0 bases at J, with 11 bases in the middle. Germline V lookup: CDR1 LGHDT, CDR2 YNNKEL (reference sequence). DNA of the CDR3: TGTGCCAGCAGCGGAGGGAGATATAGCAATCAGCCCCAGCATTTT. It codes for CASSGGRYSNQPQHF. The variable domain in full, with the rest retrieved from reference TRBV3-1 and TRBJ1-5, is DTAVSQTPKYLVTQMGNDKSIKCEQNLGHDTMYWYKQDSKKFLKIMFSYNNKELIINETVPNRFSPKSPDKAHLNLHINSLELGDSAVYFCASSGGRYSNQPQHFGDGTRLSIL.

As regards this clonotype: The germline gene is not matched at one end of the junction; a read error may be the cause. The chain carries TRBV7-6 and TRBJ2-1; TRBD2 agrees at 7 bases. The germline gives CDR1 SGHVS, CDR2 FNYEAQ. The CDR3 runs 13 residues. The CDR3 protein is CAGSLAGASEQFF. The CDR3 coding sequence is TGTGCCGGCAGCTTAGCGGGCGCTTCTGAGCAGTTCTTC. The full variable domain, in which reference TRBV7-6 and TRBJ2-1 provide the parts outside the CDR3, is GAGVSQSPRYKVTKRGQDVALRCDPISGHVSLYWYRQALGQGPEFLTYFNYEAQQDKSGLPNDRFSAERPEGSISTLTIQRTEQRDSAMYRCAGSLAGASEQFFGPGTRLTVL.

The rearrangement joins TRBV28 to TRBJ2-5; tentative D call: TRBD1 (6 bases). Trimming pared 6 bases from V and 5 bases from J, leaving 19 bases between. This CDR3 contains 15 residues. CDR1 and CDR2 from the germline V gene are MDHEN and SYDVKM. The CDR3, as DNA: TGTGCCAGCAGCCCCCAGGGGCGCTTCGTGGAGACCCAGTACTTC. Amino acids: CASSPQGRFVETQYF. Using reference TRBV28 and TRBJ2-5 for the parts outside the CDR3, the full variable domain is DVKVTQSSRYLVKRTGEKVFLECVQDMDHENMFWYRQDPGLGLRLIYFSYDVKMKEKGDIPEGYSVSREKKERFSLILESASTNQTSMYLCASSPQGRFVETQYFGPGTRLLVL.

The V and J genes are TRBV20-1 and TRBJ2-5; TRBD2 agrees at 12 bases. V shed 5 bases and J 2 bases; nucleotides not matched to a gene: 6. Looked up from germline, CDR1 is DFQATT and CDR2 is SNEGSKA (reference sequence). CDR3 length: 15 residues. The chain's CDR3 is CSAEGLAGDQETQYF. CDR3 DNA sequence: TGCAGTGCTGAGGGACTAGCGGGCGATCAAGAGACCCAGTACTTC.

This clonotype was counted ten times or more. The J gene is TRBJ1-2, the V gene TRBV6-1, with 8 bases fitting TRBD1. Germline CDR1 is MNHNS and CDR2 is SASEGT. The CDR3 totals 12 residues. Trimming at V came to 5 bases and at J to 6 bases, leaving 2 bases not matched to a gene. Written as DNA, the CDR3 is TGTGCCAGCAGTTCGACAGGGGATGGCTACACCTTC. It translates to CASSSTGDGYTF.

This clonotype was picked up many times. The chain combines TRBV28 with TRBJ2-5; D perhaps matches TRBD2 (6 bases). Trimming shortened V by 1 base and J by 5 bases, and 23 bases separated the two germline ends. The CDR3 has 18 amino acids. Germline assignment: CDR1 MDHEN and CDR2 SYDVKM. CDR3 DNA: TGTGCCAGCAGTTTATTACTAACATATACGGGGAGCGGGGAGACCCAGTACTTC. It translates to CASSLLLTYTGSGETQYF. The variable domain in full, with the rest retrieved from reference TRBV28 and TRBJ2-5, is DVKVTQSSRYLVKRTGEKVFLECVQDMDHENMFWYRQDPGLGLRLIYFSYDVKMKEKGDIPEGYSVSREKKERFSLILESASTNQTSMYLCASSLLLTYTGSGETQYFGPGTRLLVL.

This clonotype was observed many times. The chain is built from TRBV2 and TRBJ2-3; D is uncertain. V was trimmed by 1 base and J by 2 bases, leaving 4 bases between them. The CDR3 runs to 13 residues. Per the germline V gene, CDR1 is SNHLY and CDR2 is FYNNEI. CDR3 sequence: CASSEGITDTQYF. CDR3 bases: TGTGCCAGCAGTGAAGGGATCACAGATACGCAGTATTTT.

This clonotype was seen many times. The chain couples TRBV7-8 to TRBJ2-7, with D uncertain. The V end lost 2 bases, the J end lost 0 bases, and 17 bases lay between the germline ends. CDR3 length equals 17 residues. Germline loops: CDR1 SGHVS, CDR2 FQNEAQ. The CDR3 bases are TGTGCCAGCAGCTTAACGGCCTACTCGACGAACTCCTACGAGCAGTACTTC. It encodes CASSLTAYSTNSYEQYF.

This clonotype was recorded many times. This chain links TRBV6-2 or TRBV6-3 with TRBJ2-2; 8 nucleotides align to TRBD2. Germline V gene sequence: CDR1 MNHEY, CDR2 SVGEGT. Trimming cost V 5 bases and J 5 bases; bases outside gene matches: 7. The CDR3 contains 15 residues. The CDR3 nucleotides read TGTGCCAGCAGTGGCGGGAGGCCGCGGACCGGGGAGCTGTTTTTT. Amino acids: CASSGGRPRTGELFF.

Note on this clonotype: Since a much larger clone is just one base distant, this may be a read error. The CDR3 loop is CASSLFGLAGGRETQHF. The CDR3 region has the DNA TGTGCCAGCAGTTTATTTGGACTAGCGGGAGGGAGGGAGACCCAGCACTTC. The gene calls are TRBV28 and TRBJ2-5; 15 bases line up with TRBD2. The CDR3 loop spans 17 amino acids. Germline CDR1 is MDHEN and CDR2 is SYDVKM. Drawing the rest from reference TRBV28 and TRBJ2-5, the complete variable domain is DVKVTQSSRYLVKRTGEKVFLECVQDMDHENMFWYRQDPGLGLRLIYFSYDVKMKEKGDIPEGYSVSREKKERFSLILESASTNQTSMYLCASSLFGLAGGRETQHFGPGTRLLVL.

In this sample, this clonotype turned up once. The chain joins TRBV12-3 or TRBV12-4 to TRBJ2-1; D tentatively reads TRBD1 or TRBD2 (5 bases each). V was clipped by 6 bases and J by 10 bases, with 13 bases between them. This CDR3 contains 12 residues. CDR3: CASSPPGREQFF. Written as DNA, the CDR3 is TGTGCCAGCAGCCCCCCGGGACGCGAGCAGTTCTTC.